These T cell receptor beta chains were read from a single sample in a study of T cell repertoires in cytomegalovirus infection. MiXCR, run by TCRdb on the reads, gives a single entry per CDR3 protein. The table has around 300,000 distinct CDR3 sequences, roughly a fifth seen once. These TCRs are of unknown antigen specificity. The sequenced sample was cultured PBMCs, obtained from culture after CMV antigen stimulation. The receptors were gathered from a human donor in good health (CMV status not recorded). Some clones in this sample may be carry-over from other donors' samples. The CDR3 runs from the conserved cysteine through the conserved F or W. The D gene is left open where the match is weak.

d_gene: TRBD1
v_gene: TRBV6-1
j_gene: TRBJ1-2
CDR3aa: CGTGQNYGYTF

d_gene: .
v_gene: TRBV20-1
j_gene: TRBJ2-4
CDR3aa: CSATLLGEFENIQYF

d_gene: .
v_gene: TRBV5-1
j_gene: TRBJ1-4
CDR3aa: CASSLSRATGEKLFF

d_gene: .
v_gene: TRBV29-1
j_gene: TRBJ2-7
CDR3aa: CSVEGAGSSYEQYF

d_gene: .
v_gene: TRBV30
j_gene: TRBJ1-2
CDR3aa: CAWRGGNYGYTF

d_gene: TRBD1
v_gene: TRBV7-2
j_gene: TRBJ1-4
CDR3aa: CASSLGGTGAEKLFF

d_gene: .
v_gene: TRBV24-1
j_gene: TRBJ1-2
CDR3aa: CATGTGTRIGGYTF

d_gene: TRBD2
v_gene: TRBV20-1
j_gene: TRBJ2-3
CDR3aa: CSAILRLAGESDTQYF

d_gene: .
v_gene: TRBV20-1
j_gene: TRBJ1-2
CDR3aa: CSARGGGVRAGYTF

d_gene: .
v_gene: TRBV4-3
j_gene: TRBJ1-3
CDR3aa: CASSQAIPENTIYF

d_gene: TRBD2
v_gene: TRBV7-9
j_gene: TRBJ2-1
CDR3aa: CASSPRAGVFNEQFF

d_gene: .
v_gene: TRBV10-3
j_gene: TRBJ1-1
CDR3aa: CAIGWGGPNEAFF

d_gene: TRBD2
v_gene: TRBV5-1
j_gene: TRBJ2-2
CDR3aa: CASSGLAGATGELFF

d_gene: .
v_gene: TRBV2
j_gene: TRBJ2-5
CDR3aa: CASSGTMQETQYF

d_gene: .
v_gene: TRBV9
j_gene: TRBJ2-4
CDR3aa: CASSPGVSGKNIQYF

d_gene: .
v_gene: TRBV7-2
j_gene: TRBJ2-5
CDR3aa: CACSPGMWETQYF

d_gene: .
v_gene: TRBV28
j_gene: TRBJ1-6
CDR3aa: CASRPTVGFYNSPLHF

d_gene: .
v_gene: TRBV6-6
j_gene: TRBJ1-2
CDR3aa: CASSFLTGGYGYTF

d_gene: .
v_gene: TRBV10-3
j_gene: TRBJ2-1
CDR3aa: CAIRPTGAGLAANEQFF

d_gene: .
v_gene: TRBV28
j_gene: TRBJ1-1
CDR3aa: CASSLLEAPVFF

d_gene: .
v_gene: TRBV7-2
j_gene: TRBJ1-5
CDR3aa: CASSSSPNQPQHF

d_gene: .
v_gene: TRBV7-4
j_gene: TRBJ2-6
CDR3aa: CASSFRQGTPSGANVLTF

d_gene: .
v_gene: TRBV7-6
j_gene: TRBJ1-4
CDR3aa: CASSPRGFTNEKLFF

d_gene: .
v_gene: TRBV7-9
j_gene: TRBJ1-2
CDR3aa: CASSLDRAGDGYTF

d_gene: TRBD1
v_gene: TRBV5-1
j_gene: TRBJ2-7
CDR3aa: CASSEGTASSYEQYF

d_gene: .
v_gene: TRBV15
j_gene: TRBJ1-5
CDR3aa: CATSSKRNQPQHF

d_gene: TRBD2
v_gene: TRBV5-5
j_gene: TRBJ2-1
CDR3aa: CASSKREAPQSSYNEQFF

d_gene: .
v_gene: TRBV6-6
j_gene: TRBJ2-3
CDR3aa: CASNGIDLRGTQYF

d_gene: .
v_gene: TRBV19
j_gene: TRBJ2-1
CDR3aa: CASTQEAGAYNEQFF

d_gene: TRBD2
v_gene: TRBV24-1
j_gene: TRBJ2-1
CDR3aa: CATSDLKREFAGNEQFF

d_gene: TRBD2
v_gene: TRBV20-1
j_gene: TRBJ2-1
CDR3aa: CSAVPVRGSYYNEQFF

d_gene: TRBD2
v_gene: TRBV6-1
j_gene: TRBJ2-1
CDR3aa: CASSLAGVYSSYNEQFF

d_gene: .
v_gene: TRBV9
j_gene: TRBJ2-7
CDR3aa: CASSVGLEGYEQYF

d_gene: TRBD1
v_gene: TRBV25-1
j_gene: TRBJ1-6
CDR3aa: CASRGLPTGGWNSPLHF

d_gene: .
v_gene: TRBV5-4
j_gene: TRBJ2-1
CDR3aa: CASSQGLISYNEQFF

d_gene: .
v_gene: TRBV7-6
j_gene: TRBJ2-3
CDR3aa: CASSFGGQATDTQYF

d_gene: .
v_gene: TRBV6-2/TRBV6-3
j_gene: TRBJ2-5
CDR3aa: CASSRLGLSKGETQYF

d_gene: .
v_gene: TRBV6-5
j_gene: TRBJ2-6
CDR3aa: CASSPALGANVLTF

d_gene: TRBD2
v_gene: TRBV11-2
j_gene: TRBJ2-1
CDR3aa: CASSLTSGYNEQFF

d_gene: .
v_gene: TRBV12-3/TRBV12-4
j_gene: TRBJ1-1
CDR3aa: CASSLSSANTEAFF

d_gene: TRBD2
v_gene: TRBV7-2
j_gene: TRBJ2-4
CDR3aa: CASSLVGGRFAKNIQYF